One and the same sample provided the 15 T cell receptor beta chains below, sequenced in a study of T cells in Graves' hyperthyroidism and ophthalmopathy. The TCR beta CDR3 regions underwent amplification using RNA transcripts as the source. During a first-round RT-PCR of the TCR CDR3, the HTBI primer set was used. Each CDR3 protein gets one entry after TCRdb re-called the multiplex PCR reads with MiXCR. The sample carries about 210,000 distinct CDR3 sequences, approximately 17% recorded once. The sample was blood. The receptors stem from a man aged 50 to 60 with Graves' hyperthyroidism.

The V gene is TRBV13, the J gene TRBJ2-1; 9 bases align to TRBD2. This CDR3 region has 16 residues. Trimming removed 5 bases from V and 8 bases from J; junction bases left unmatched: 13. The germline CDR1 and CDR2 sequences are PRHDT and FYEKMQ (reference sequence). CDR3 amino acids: CASSPSDSGSFDEQFF. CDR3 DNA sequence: TGTGCCAGCAGCCCCAGTGATAGCGGGAGTTTCGATGAGCAGTTCTTC.

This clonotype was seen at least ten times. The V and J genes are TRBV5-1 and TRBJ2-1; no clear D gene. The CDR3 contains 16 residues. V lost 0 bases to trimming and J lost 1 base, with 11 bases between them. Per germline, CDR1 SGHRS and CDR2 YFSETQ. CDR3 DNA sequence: TGCGCCAGCAGCTTGGTAGGGTATGGATCCTACAATGAGCAGTTCTTC. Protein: CASSLVGYGSYNEQFF.

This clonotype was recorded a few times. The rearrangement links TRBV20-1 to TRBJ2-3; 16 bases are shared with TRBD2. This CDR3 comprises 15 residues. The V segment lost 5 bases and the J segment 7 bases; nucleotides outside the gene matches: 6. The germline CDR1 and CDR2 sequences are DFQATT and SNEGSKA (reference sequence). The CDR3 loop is CSAAGLAGGQYTQYF. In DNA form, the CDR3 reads TGCAGTGCTGCGGGACTAGCGGGAGGGCAATATACGCAGTATTTT.

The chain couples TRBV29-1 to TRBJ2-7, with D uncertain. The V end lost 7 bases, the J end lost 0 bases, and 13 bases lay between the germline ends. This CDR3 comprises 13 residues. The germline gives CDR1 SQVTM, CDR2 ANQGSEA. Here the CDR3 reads CSGQNPSSYEQYF. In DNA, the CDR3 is TGCAGCGGCCAAAATCCGAGCTCCTACGAGCAGTACTTC.

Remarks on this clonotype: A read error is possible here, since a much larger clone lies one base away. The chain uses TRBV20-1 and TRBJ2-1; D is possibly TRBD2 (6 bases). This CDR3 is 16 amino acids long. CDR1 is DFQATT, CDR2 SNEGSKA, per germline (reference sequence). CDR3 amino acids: CSARSGGSRGDNGQFF. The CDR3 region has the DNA TGCAGTGCTAGATCCGGAGGGTCCCGGGGCGACAATGGGCAGTTCTTC.

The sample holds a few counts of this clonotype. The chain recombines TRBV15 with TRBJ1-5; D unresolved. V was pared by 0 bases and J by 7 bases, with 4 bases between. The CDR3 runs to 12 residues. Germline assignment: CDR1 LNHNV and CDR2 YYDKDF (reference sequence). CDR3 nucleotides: TGTGCCACCAGCAGAGATAAACAGCCCCAGCATTTT. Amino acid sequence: CATSRDKQPQHF.

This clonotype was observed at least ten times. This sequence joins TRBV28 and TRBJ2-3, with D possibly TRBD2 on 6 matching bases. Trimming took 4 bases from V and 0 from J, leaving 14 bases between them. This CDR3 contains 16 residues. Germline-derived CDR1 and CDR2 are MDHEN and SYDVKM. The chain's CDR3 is CASSSPGGDSTDTQYF. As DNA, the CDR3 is TGTGCCAGCAGTTCCCCGGGCGGGGATAGCACAGATACGCAGTATTTT.

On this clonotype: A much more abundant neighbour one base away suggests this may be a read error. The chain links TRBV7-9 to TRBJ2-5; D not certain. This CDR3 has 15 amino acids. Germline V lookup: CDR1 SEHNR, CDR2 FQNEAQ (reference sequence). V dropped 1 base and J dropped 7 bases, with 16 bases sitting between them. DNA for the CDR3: TGTGCCAGCAGCTTAGATCCGGGCCATCGAGGGACCCAGTACTTC. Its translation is CASSLDPGHRGTQYF.

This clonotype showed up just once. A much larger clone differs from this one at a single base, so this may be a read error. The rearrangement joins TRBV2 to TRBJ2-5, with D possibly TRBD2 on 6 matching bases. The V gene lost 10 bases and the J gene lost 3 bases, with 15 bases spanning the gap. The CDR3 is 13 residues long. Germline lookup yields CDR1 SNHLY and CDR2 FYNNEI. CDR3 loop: CANGDLKEETQYF. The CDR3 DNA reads TGTGCCAATGGGGACTTAAAGGAAGAGACCCAGTACTTC.

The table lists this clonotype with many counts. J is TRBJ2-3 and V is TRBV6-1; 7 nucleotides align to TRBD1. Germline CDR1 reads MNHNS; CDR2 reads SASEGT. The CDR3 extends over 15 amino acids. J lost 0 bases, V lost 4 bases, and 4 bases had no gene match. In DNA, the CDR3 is TGTGCCAGCAGTGTGGGACAGTTCAGCACAGATACGCAGTATTTT. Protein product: CASSVGQFSTDTQYF.

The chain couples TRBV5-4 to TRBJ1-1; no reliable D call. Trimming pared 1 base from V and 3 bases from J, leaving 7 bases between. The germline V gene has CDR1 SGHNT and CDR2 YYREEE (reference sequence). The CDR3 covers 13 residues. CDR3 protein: CASSLIGDTEAFF. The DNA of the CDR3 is TGTGCCAGCAGCTTGATCGGGGACACTGAAGCTTTCTTT.

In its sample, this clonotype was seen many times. The CDR3 loop reads CASSLGTSGSGSDTQYF. In nucleotides, the CDR3 is TGCGCCAGCAGCTTAGGGACTAGCGGGAGTGGTTCAGATACGCAGTATTTT. The V gene is TRBV5-1, the J gene TRBJ2-3; 14 nucleotides line up with TRBD2. CDR1 is SGHRS and CDR2 is YFSETQ in the germline V gene. The CDR3 totals 17 residues. V lost 2 bases, J lost 4 bases, and 6 bases stayed unmatched.

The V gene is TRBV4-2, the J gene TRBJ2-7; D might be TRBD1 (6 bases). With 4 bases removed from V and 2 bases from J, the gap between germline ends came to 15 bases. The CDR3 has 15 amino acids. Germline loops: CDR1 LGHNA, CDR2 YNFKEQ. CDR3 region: CASSPPLGAAYEQYF. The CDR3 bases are TGTGCCAGCAGCCCCCCGTTGGGGGCCGCCTACGAGCAGTACTTC.

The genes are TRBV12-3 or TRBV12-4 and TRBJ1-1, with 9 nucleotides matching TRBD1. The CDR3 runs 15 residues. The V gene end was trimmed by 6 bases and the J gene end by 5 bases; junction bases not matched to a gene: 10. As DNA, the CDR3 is TGTGCCAGCAGCATTTCTGGGACAGGGTCGACTGAAGCTTTCTTT. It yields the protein CASSISGTGSTEAFF.

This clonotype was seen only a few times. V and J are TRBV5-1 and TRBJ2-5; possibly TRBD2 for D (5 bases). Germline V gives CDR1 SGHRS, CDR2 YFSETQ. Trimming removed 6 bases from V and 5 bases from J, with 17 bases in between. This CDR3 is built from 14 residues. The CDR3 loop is CASTIDTAAETQYF. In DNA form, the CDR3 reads TGCGCCAGCACCATTGATACAGCGGCTGAGACCCAGTACTTC.